A selection of T cell receptor beta chains follows, all from one sample in a study of human T cells and chemical hapten exposure. One entry per CDR3 protein, called by TCRdb with MiXCR from the RACE reads. The sample lists fewer than 300,000 distinct CDR3 sequences, roughly 8% occurring once. The sequenced sample was whole blood, obtained in connection with sensitization to the hapten diphenylcyclopropenone (DPC). Every receptor here comes from a man aged 18 to 29 with alopecia areata. Some clones in this sample may be carry-over from other donors' samples. Each CDR3 is given with its conserved first and last residue. The D gene is left open where the match is weak. Rows may omit the clone size; those that give it use once, few, many or a size class.

clone size,V gene,D gene,J gene,CDR3 DNA,CDR3 protein
-,TRBV20-1,-,TRBJ2-5,TGCAGTGCTAGAGATTTGAGACAGAACACCCGATACCAAGAGACCCAGTACTTC,CSARDLRQNTRYQETQYF
few,TRBV7-2,-,TRBJ2-5,TGTGCCAGCAGCTTAGATATGAAGCAGACCCAGTACTTC,CASSLDMKQTQYF
many,TRBV6-2/TRBV6-3,TRBD2,TRBJ2-2,TGTGCCAGCAGTCCCGGACTAGGGCCGAACACCGGGGAGCTGTTTTTT,CASSPGLGPNTGELFF
-,TRBV6-1,-,TRBJ2-7,TGTGCCAGCAGTGGCCCATTAGGATCCTACGAGCAGTACTTC,CASSGPLGSYEQYF
many,TRBV12-3/TRBV12-4,-,TRBJ2-4,TGTGCCAGCAGTTCGGAGGGAACCAAAAACATTCAGTACTTC,CASSSEGTKNIQYF
-,TRBV5-1,-,TRBJ2-6,TGCGCCAGCAGCCTGCAGGAGTCCGCCTCTGGGGCCAACGTCCTGACTTTC,CASSLQESASGANVLTF
-,TRBV3-1,-,TRBJ2-7,TGTGCCAGCAGCCAAGATGGCAGGGCTTACGAGCAGTACTTC,CASSQDGRAYEQYF
few,TRBV5-5,-,TRBJ1-2,TGTGCCAGCAGCTTGATCCAGGGAGTCTACACCTTC,CASSLIQGVYTF
-,TRBV4-2,-,TRBJ2-1,TGTGCCAGCAGCCAAGAAGACGGGGGGCTTGGGAATGAGCAGTTCTTC,CASSQEDGGLGNEQFF
few,TRBV20-1,TRBD1,TRBJ2-1,TGCAGTGCCAGGACAGGGCAATACAATGAGCAGTTCTTC,CSARTGQYNEQFF
many,TRBV18,TRBD1,TRBJ2-3,TGTGCCAGCTCACGGGGACAGGGCACAGATACGCAGTATTTT,CASSRGQGTDTQYF
once,TRBV3-1,TRBD1,TRBJ1-1,TGTGCCAGCAGCCCGAGGGCAGGGGGAGCTGAAGCTTTCTTC,CASSPRAGGAEAFF
many,TRBV7-9,-,TRBJ2-2,TGTGCCAGCAGCTTAGTGTCCGGGGGAATTTACACCGGGGAGCTGTTTTTT,CASSLVSGGIYTGELFF
few,TRBV10-3,-,TRBJ2-5,TGTGCCATCAGTGAGTCGGTGTCTCATTCCCAGCAGGAGACCCAGTACTTC,CAISESVSHSQQETQYF
many,TRBV6-1,TRBD1,TRBJ1-5,TGTGCCAGCAGTGATGACAGGGGGCCCTTGCAGCCCCAGCATTTT,CASSDDRGPLQPQHF
-,TRBV5-1,-,TRBJ1-5,TGCGCCAGCAGCGAATTGGATTTCAATCAGCCCCAGCATTTT,CASSELDFNQPQHF
many,TRBV9,-,TRBJ1-1,TGTGCCAGCAGCGAGGCAGGGGTAATGAACACTGAAGCTTTCTTT,CASSEAGVMNTEAFF
few,TRBV2,-,TRBJ1-2,TGTGCCAGGTTCAGGGGCATTGGCTACACCTTC,CARFRGIGYTF
few,TRBV7-2,TRBD1,TRBJ2-2,TGTGCCAGCAGCCCTAGACAGGGGGCTTGGACCGGGGAGCTGTTTTTT,CASSPRQGAWTGELFF
few,TRBV5-1,-,TRBJ1-1,TGCGCCAGCAGCCAAAATACTAAAGGGAACACTGAAGCTTTCTTT,CASSQNTKGNTEAFF
-,TRBV7-9,-,TRBJ2-2,TGTGCCAGCAGACGACACGACGGCTACACCGGGGAGCTGTTTTTT,CASRRHDGYTGELFF
-,TRBV20-1,TRBD1,TRBJ2-3,TGCAGTGCTTCGGACAGGGACACAGATACGCAGTATTTT,CSASDRDTDTQYF
many,TRBV7-2,-,TRBJ1-6,TGTGCCAGCAGCTTAGCAGGAAATTCACCCCTCCACTTT,CASSLAGNSPLHF
few,TRBV12-3/TRBV12-4,TRBD1,TRBJ1-1,TGTGCCAGCCGGGGACAGGGTCCTGAAGCTTTCTTT,CASRGQGPEAFF
-,TRBV6-2/TRBV6-3,-,TRBJ2-5,TGTGCCAGCAGTTACTCATCCAGGGCGGAAGAGACCCAGTACTTC,CASSYSSRAEETQYF
-,TRBV11-2,-,TRBJ1-1,TGTGCCAGCAGTTCTAATCAGGGGCTGCGGGTAGCTTTCTTT,CASSSNQGLRVAFF
many,TRBV29-1,TRBD2,TRBJ2-5,TGCAGCGTTGACGGGCTAGCGGCGCAAGAGACCCAGTACTTC,CSVDGLAAQETQYF
few,TRBV12-3/TRBV12-4,-,TRBJ2-2,TGTGCCAGCAAGGGCAGCTGGACCGGGGAGCTGTTTTTT,CASKGSWTGELFF
many,TRBV4-2,-,TRBJ1-1,TGTGCCAGCAGCCAAGAGAGCGTGGCCGGGTACACTGAAGCTTTCTTT,CASSQESVAGYTEAFF
few,TRBV3-1,-,TRBJ2-5,TGTGCCAGCAGCCAAGCTCAGACCCAGTGCTTC,CASSQAQTQCF
many,TRBV5-5,-,TRBJ1-1,TGTGCCAGCAGCTTGGCGTCCGGGAACACTGAAGCTTTCTTT,CASSLASGNTEAFF
few,TRBV5-1,TRBD1,TRBJ2-1,TGCGCCAGCAGCGTCGACAGGGGCAATGAGCAGTTCTTC,CASSVDRGNEQFF
few,TRBV3-1,TRBD1,TRBJ1-4,TGTGCCAGCAGCCAAGCGACAGGGGTTACTAATGAAAAACTGTTTTTT,CASSQATGVTNEKLFF
-,TRBV2,TRBD2,TRBJ2-2,TGTGCCAGCACTCGACGACTAGCGGGGGGCGGGAACACCGGGGAGCTGTTTTTT,CASTRRLAGGGNTGELFF
-,TRBV4-2,-,TRBJ1-4,TGTGCCAGCAGCCAAGAATCCACCACTGAAAAACTGTTTTTT,CASSQESTTEKLFF
many,TRBV2,-,TRBJ1-1,TGTGCCAGCAGTGAAGCCAGGAACACTGAAGCTTTCTTT,CASSEARNTEAFF
-,TRBV7-9,TRBD2,TRBJ2-3,TGTGCCAGCAGCTTCCTGACTAGCGGGGGGGAGACAGATACGCAGTATTTT,CASSFLTSGGETDTQYF
-,TRBV6-5,TRBD1,TRBJ2-5,TGTGCCAGCAGTTACTCAGGATCGAGACAGGGGATCCAAGAGACCCAGTACTTC,CASSYSGSRQGIQETQYF
few,TRBV6-5,-,TRBJ1-6,TGTGCCAGCAGTTATAGGGGGAATTCACCCCTCCACTTT,CASSYRGNSPLHF
-,TRBV27,-,TRBJ1-1,TGTGCCAGCAGTTTTACAAGGAACACTGAAGCTTTCTTT,CASSFTRNTEAFF
-,TRBV20-1,-,TRBJ2-7,TGCAGCGGACGTACGGGCTACTCCTACGAGCAGTACTTC,CSGRTGYSYEQYF
few,TRBV11-2,TRBD1,TRBJ1-6,TGTGCCAGCAGCCACAGGGGGGAATTGTATAATTCACCCCTCCACTTT,CASSHRGELYNSPLHF
-,TRBV5-1,TRBD1,TRBJ1-2,TGCGCCAGCAGGGACAGGGGAATTGACTATGGCTACACCTTC,CASRDRGIDYGYTF
-,TRBV12-3/TRBV12-4,-,TRBJ2-7,TGTGCCAGCAGTTATGACAGGTCCTACGAGCAGTACTTC,CASSYDRSYEQYF
many,TRBV2,-,TRBJ1-5,TGTGCCAGTAGGTGGGGGTCCCAGCCCCAGCATTTT,CASRWGSQPQHF
-,TRBV12-5,-,TRBJ1-1,TGTGCTAGTGACGATAACAGGGAAAACACTGAAGCTTTCTTT,CASDDNRENTEAFF
-,TRBV5-1,-,TRBJ2-1,TGCGCCAGCAGCTTGGCTGATATGACCTACAATGAGCAGTTCTTC,CASSLADMTYNEQFF
many,TRBV28,-,TRBJ2-1,TGTGCCAGCAGTTTATGGGGCGGGTCATCCGGAGGCAATGAGCAGTTCTTC,CASSLWGGSSGGNEQFF
many,TRBV7-2,-,TRBJ1-1,TGTGCCAGCAGCTTAATAGGGGCAGGGGCGACCACTGAAGCTTTCTTT,CASSLIGAGATTEAFF
few,TRBV6-4,-,TRBJ1-1,TGTGCCAGCAGCCCCGACGGCGGCCTGAACACTGAAGCTTTCTTT,CASSPDGGLNTEAFF
few,TRBV29-1,TRBD1,TRBJ1-3,TGCAGCGTTGAAGATCAGGGGGCGCCAGGAAACACCATATATTTT,CSVEDQGAPGNTIYF
-,TRBV14,-,TRBJ1-1,TGTGCCAGCAGCCGGGCCGACTGGGGGAGGACTGAAGCTTTCTTT,CASSRADWGRTEAFF
-,TRBV14,-,TRBJ2-1,TGTGCCAGCAGCCAAGGGGTGCACAATGAGCAGTTCTTC,CASSQGVHNEQFF
-,TRBV7-2,TRBD1,TRBJ1-2,TGTGCCAGCAGCTTTTATCCTGGGACAGGGAATTTCTATGGCTACACCTTC,CASSFYPGTGNFYGYTF
few,TRBV6-4,TRBD2,TRBJ2-2,TGTGCCAGCAGTGACTCGACTAGCGGGGGGCCCGGGGAGCTGTTTTTT,CASSDSTSGGPGELFF
-,TRBV6-1,TRBD1,TRBJ2-2,TGTGCCAGCAGAAAACAGGGGGCGTGGACCGGGGAGCTGTTTTTT,CASRKQGAWTGELFF
few,TRBV18,TRBD1,TRBJ1-1,TGTGCCAGCTCACCACCGGGACAGGGATTGAACACTGAAGCTTTCTTT,CASSPPGQGLNTEAFF
many,TRBV4-1,-,TRBJ1-4,TGCGCCAGCACCTTGCGGGAGTCTCATGAAAAACTGTTTTTT,CASTLRESHEKLFF
many,TRBV27,-,TRBJ2-7,TGTGCCAGCAGTCCCCAAGGGATGGGATACTACGAGCAGTACTTC,CASSPQGMGYYEQYF
few,TRBV12-3/TRBV12-4,-,TRBJ1-5,TGTGCCAGCAGTTCTCATAGCAATCAGCCCCAGCATTTT,CASSSHSNQPQHF